One and the same sample provided the 8 T cell receptor beta chains below, sequenced in a study of shared clonotypes between healthy human individuals. TCRdb keeps only in-frame clones here, not all; method: immunoSEQ multiplex PCR. The table has over 1.4 million clones, approximately 97% seen once. Sequenced: naive CD4+ T cells sorted from blood. Subset given: CD45RA+ positively selected. Every receptor here comes from a young man in good health.

This rearrangement joins TRBV7-7 to TRBJ2-7; TRBD2 matches 11 bases. Germline-derived CDR1 and CDR2 are SSHAT and FNYEAQ (reference sequence). This CDR3 spans 13 amino acids. Trimming took 5 bases from V and 6 from J; bases not matched to a gene: 3. As DNA, the CDR3 is TGTGCCAGCAGCCGAGGACTAGCGGGCGAGCAGTACTTC. It yields the protein CASSRGLAGEQYF.

The chain is built from TRBV28 and TRBJ2-7; no definite D call. This CDR3 has 15 amino acids. From germline, CDR1 is MDHEN and CDR2 SYDVKM. V was clipped by 0 bases and J by 2 bases, with 11 bases between them. The CDR3 bases are TGTGCCAGCAGTTTATGGCTCCGCGGAACCTACGAGCAGTACTTC. This encodes CASSLWLRGTYEQYF.

This chain uses TRBV14 with TRBJ2-1, with 10 bases fitting TRBD2. Germline V gene data show CDR1 as SGHDN and CDR2 as FVKESK. The V gene end was trimmed by 1 base and the J gene end by 4 bases; junction bases not matched to a gene: 4. CDR3 length: 16 residues. The CDR3 DNA reads as TGTGCCAGCAGCCAAGGCCTAGCGGGAGAGTACAATGAGCAGTTCTTC. This codes for CASSQGLAGEYNEQFF.

The chain has TRBV18 and TRBJ2-1; 9 bases are shared with TRBD1. The CDR3 is 16 residues long. The ends lost 3 bases at V and 8 bases at J; junction bases unmatched: 11. Germline assignment: CDR1 KGHSH and CDR2 LQKENI. The CDR3 reads CASSPLGTGIIYEQFF. CDR3 in DNA: TGTGCCAGCTCACCCCTCGGGACAGGGATAATCTATGAGCAGTTCTTC.

The chain combines TRBV28 with TRBJ2-7; D is possibly TRBD1 (6 bases). V lost 6 bases and J 2 bases, leaving 14 bases between the germline ends. Germline V gene data show CDR1 as MDHEN and CDR2 as SYDVKM. The CDR3 spans 14 residues. CDR3 protein: CASRLGQRTYEQYF. The CDR3 DNA follows: TGTGCCAGCAGACTAGGACAGCGCACCTACGAGCAGTACTTC.

CDR3 nucleotide sequence: TGTGCCAGCAGCGGAGGGACAGGGAGAGATAGCAATCAGCCCCAGCATTTT. It encodes CASSGGTGRDSNQPQHF. V usage is TRBV7-8 and J usage is TRBJ1-5; 9 bases map to TRBD1. Looked up from germline, CDR1 is SGHVS and CDR2 is FQNEAQ. V lost 5 bases to trimming and J lost 0 bases; unmatched junction nucleotides: 8. The CDR3 extends over 17 amino acids.

J is TRBJ2-1 and V is TRBV7-9, with 13 positions matching TRBD2. Germline CDR1 and CDR2: SEHNR and FQNEAQ (reference sequence). This CDR3 has 15 residues. Unmatched junction bases numbered 6, after V lost 5 bases and J lost 8 bases. CDR3 DNA: TGTGCCAGCAGCGGACTAGCGGGAGTTTCGGATGAGCAGTTCTTC. This sequence encodes CASSGLAGVSDEQFF.

The gene calls are TRBV6-5 and TRBJ1-1; possibly TRBD1 for D (5 bases). Trimming pared 10 bases from V and 1 base from J, leaving 16 bases between. CDR3 length: 14 residues. Germline CDR1 and CDR2: MNHEY and SVGAGI. The CDR3 loop is CATREGGRNTEAFF. CDR3 sequence (DNA): TGTGCCACCAGGGAGGGAGGTCGGAACACTGAAGCTTTCTTT.